This is a list of T cell receptor beta chains from one sample in a study of T cells in Graves' hyperthyroidism and ophthalmopathy. One entry per CDR3 protein, called by TCRdb with MiXCR from the multiplex PCR reads. The sample has around 520,000 distinct CDR3 sequences, 13% to 15% seen once. Sequencing was carried out using blood. These receptors came from a woman aged 18 to 35 with Graves' hyperthyroidism. Each CDR3 is given with its conserved first and last residue.

j_call cdr3_length v_call cdr3_aa
TRBJ2-2 16 TRBV19 CASSIDSGSGTGELFF
TRBJ1-6 12 TRBV2 CASRDSGGLLHF
TRBJ2-1 12 TRBV12-3/TRBV12-4 CASSLGTAEQFF
TRBJ2-1 21 TRBV3-1 CASSQPRGTSGRPVIYNEQFF
TRBJ1-6 17 TRBV5-1 CASSLEATRSYNSPLHF
TRBJ2-4 16 TRBV27 CASSTWTSGAKNIQYF
TRBJ1-1 15 TRBV5-1 CASSALHSAGTEAFF
TRBJ1-2 13 TRBV11-3 CASSFRDRSGYTF
TRBJ2-2 14 TRBV2 CASSRTVFTGELFF
TRBJ1-2 13 TRBV12-3/TRBV12-4 CASCSWRGRGYTF
TRBJ1-1 16 TRBV30 CAWSVFGGAMNTEAFF